This T cell receptor beta chain was captured by sequencing in a study of T cell responses to AZD1222 COVID-19 vaccine. Broader study findings: Close to half of all spike-specific TCRs reportedly target regions of the variants that are unmutated. Vaccine-associated CD4 TCRs ranged over spike, dominating at 160-218 and 743-854. Once two AZD1222 doses were given, Spike-specific TCR breadth and depth went up.

The analysis combined second doses at about 4 or about 12 weeks. As concerns this clone: Antigen specificity is unknown.

Germline CDR1 reads KGHSH; CDR2 reads LQKENI. V was shortened by 4 bases and J by 6 bases, with 15 bases between the two germline ends. The CDR3 is made up of 15 amino acids. TCRdb's table, derived via immunoSEQ multiplex PCR, lists solely in-frame clones and lacks some. Of 120,000 to 150,000 clones in the sample, around 90% were seen once. The TCR was taken from an adult who received the AZD1222 COVID-19 vaccine. The V gene is TRBV18, the J gene TRBJ2-2, with D perhaps TRBD1 or TRBD2 (6 bases each). The source was peripheral blood, collected 28 days after the second AZD1222 dose. CDR3: CASSRTYREAGELFF. CDR3 nucleotides: TGTGCCAGCTCACGGACCTACAGGGAGGCCGGGGAGCTGTTTTTT.